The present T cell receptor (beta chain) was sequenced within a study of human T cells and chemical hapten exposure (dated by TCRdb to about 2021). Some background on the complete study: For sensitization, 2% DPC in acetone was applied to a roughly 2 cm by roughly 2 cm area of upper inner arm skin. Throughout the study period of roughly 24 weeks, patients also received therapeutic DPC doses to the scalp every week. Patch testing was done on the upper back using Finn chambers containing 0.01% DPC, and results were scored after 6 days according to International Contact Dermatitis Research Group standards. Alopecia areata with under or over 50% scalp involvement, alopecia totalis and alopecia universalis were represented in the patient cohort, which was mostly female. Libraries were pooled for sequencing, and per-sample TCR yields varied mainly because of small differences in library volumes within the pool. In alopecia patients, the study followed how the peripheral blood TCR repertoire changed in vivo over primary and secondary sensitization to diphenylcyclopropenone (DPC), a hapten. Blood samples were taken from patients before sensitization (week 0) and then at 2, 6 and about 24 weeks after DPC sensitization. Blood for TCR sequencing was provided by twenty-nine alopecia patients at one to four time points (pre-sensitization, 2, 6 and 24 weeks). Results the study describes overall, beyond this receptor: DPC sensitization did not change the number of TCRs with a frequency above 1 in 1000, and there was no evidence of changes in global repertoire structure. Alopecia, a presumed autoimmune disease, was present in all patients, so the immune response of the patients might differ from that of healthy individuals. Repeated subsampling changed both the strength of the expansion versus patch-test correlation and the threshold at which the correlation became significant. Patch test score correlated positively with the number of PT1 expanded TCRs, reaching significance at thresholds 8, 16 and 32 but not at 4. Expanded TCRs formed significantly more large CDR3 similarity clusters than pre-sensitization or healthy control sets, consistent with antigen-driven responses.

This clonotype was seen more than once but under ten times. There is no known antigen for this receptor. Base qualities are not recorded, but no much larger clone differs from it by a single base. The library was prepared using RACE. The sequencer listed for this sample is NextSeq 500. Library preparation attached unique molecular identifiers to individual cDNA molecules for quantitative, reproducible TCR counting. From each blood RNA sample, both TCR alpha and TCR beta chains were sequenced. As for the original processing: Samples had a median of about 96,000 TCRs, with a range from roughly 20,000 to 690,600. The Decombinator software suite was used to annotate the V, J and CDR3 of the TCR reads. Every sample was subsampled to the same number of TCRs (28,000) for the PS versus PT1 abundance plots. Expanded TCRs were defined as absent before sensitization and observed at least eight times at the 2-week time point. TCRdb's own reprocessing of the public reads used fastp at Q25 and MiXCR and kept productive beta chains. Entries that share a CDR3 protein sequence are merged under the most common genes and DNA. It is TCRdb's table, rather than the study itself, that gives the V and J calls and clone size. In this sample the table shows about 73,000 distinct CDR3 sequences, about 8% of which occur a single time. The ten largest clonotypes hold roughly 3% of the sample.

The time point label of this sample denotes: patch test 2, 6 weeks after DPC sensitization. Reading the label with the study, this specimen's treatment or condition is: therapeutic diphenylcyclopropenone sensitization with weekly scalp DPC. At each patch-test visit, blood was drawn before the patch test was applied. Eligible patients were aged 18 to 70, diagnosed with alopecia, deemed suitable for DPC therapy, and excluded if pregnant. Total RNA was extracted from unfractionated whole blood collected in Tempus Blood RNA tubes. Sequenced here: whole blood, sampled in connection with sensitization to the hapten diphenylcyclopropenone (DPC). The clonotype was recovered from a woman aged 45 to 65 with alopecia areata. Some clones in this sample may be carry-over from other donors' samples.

The CDR3 reads CASSFEEGTDTQYF. The nucleotides are TGCGCCAGCAGCTTTGAAGAGGGCACAGATACGCAGTATTTT. Recombination linked TRBV5-1 to TRBJ2-3, with an unclear D gene assignment. CDR1 and CDR2 (SGHRS, YFSETQ) derive from the germline V gene. Deletion took 2 bases off V and 1 base off J, with a span of 8 bases between the germline ends. Inclusive of the bounding cysteine and phenylalanine, the CDR3 is 14 residues long. The read is trimmed to its CDR3 DNA, 42 bases read in frame from base 1.